Sequencing of this TCR beta chain was carried out in a study of graft-versus-host responses after intestinal transplantation. Study in general: Transplant recipients had multivisceral, liver-intestinal, or isolated intestinal grafts.

The authors combined roughly 200,000 CFSE-labeled responder cells with roughly 200,000 irradiated, violet-dye-labeled stimulator cells in plates. The responders that had proliferated, CFSE-low CD3+CD4+ and CD3+CD8+ cells, were sorted after the reaction. Assay: immunoSEQ multiplex PCR; the TCRdb copy retains only in-frame clones and omits some. The sample has 17,000 or so clones, about two fifths seen once. The CDR3 is 13 residues long. Germline loops: CDR1 MNHGY, CDR2 SVAAGI. Trimming shortened V by 3 bases and J by 2 bases, and 7 bases separated the two germline ends. The sequences come from alloreactive CD8+ T cells from a mixed lymphocyte reaction culture, collected before intestinal transplant. Indicated subset: CFSE-low proliferating T cells sorted from roughly six-day pre-transplant mixed lymphocyte reaction (GvH or HvG direction). This chain connects TRBV6-9 to TRBJ1-1; no clear D. This sequence was found in a human patient who received an intestinal transplant. Here the CDR3 reads CASSYGRNTEAFF. In nucleotides, the CDR3 is TGTGCCAGCAGTTACGGCAGAAACACTGAAGCTTTCTTT.